This TCR beta chain was obtained from a study of cytomegalovirus exposure and HLA in healthy donors. Study summary: Falling in the Caucasian-associated ancestry cluster were about four fifths of under 500 genotyped donors. Findings and limits, study-wide: Exclusion as indistinguishable affected some V segments, including TRBV6-2 and TRBV6-3. Investigators reported 150 to 200 TCR beta chains as tied to cytomegalovirus.

The PCR made use of 60 Vbeta and 13 Jbeta primers. The method was immunoSEQ multiplex PCR; TCRdb's version includes in-frame clones alone and lacks a portion of them. Among roughly 80,000 clones listed, 65% to 70% were seen once. Of note for this clone: Its antigen is not identified.

The CDR3 is 14 residues long. V lost 6 bases to trimming and J lost 5 bases; unmatched junction nucleotides: 9. Per the germline V gene, CDR1 is MGHRA and CDR2 is YSYEKL. This receptor was obtained from a woman between 50 and 59 years old in good health and CMV-seropositive. V gene TRBV4-1 combines with J gene TRBJ1-1; 7 bases align to TRBD1. Sequences were obtained from PBMCs. CDR3 loop: CASRMGRGLTEAFF. CDR3 coding DNA: TGCGCCAGCAGGATGGGAAGGGGGCTAACTGAAGCTTTCTTT.